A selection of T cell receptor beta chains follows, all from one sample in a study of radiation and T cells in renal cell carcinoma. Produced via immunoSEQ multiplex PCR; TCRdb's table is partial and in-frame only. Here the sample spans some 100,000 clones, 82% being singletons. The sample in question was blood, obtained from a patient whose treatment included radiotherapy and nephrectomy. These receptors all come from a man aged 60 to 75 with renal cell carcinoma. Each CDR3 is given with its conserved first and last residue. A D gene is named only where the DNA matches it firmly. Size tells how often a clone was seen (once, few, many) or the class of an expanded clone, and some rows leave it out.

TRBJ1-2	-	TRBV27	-	CASKDSRYYYGYTF	TGTGCCAGCAAGGACAGTAGGTACTACTATGGCTACACCTTC
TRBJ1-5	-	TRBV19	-	CASSIQWSQPQHF	TGTGCCAGTAGTATCCAGTGGAGTCAGCCCCAGCATTTT
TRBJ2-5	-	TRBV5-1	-	CASRKEGETQYF	TGCGCCAGCAGGAAAGAGGGGGAGACCCAGTACTTC
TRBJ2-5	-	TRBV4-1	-	CASSPGWPTETQYF	TGCGCCAGCAGCCCAGGTTGGCCTACGGAGACCCAGTACTTC
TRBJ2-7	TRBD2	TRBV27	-	CASSLKWTVAGEQYF	TGTGCCAGCAGTTTAAAATGGACCGTAGCGGGCGAGCAGTACTTC
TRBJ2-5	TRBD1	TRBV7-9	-	CASSLEGQGGETQYF	TGTGCCAGCAGCCTCGAAGGACAGGGGGGAGAGACCCAGTACTTC
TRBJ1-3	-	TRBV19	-	CASRPLSGNTIYF	TGTGCCAGTAGGCCCTTAAGCGGAAACACCATATATTTT
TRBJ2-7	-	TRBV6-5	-	CASSYRATSFDEQYF	TGTGCCAGCAGTTATAGGGCCACTAGCTTTGACGAGCAGTACTTC
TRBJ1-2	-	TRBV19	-	CALRGGLNYGYTF	TGTGCGCTAAGGGGAGGACTAAACTATGGCTACACCTTC
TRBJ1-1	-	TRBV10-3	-	CATGPSGGTEAFF	TGTGCCACCGGACCCTCGGGGGGCACTGAAGCTTTCTTT
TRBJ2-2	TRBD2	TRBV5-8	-	CASSLSGGAGELFF	TGTGCCAGCAGCTTGTCGGGGGGGGCCGGGGAGCTGTTTTTT
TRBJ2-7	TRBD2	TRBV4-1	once	CASSLWGTSGRSGEQYF	TGCGCCAGCAGCCTTTGGGGGACTAGCGGGAGATCGGGCGAGCAGTACTTC
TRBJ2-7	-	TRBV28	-	CASTDALYEQYF	TGTGCCAGCACGGACGCACTTTACGAGCAGTACTTC
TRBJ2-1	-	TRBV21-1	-	CASSRGDEQFF	TGTGCCAGCAGCAGAGGAGATGAGCAGTTCTTC
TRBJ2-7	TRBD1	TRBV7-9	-	CASSFSGGGYEQYF	TGTGCCAGCAGCTTCTCAGGGGGCGGCTACGAGCAGTACTTC
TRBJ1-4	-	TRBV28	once	CATGHFNEKLFF	TGTGCCACGGGACACTTTAATGAAAAACTGTTTTTT
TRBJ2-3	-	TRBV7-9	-	CASSLAIGETDTQYF	TGTGCCAGCAGCTTAGCGATTGGGGAAACAGATACGCAGTATTTT
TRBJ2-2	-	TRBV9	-	CASSAAALTFQGNTGELFF	TGTGCCAGCAGCGCTGCCGCCTTGACGTTCCAGGGGAACACCGGGGAGCTGTTTTTT
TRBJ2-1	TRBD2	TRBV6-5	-	CASSYRMVAGFNEQFF	TGTGCCAGCAGTTACCGTATGGTAGCGGGGTTCAATGAGCAGTTCTTC
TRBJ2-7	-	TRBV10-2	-	CASSEVRFSYEQYF	TGCGCCAGCAGTGAGGTCAGGTTTTCCTACGAGCAGTACTTC
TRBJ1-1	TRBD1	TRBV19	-	CASRTDRDTEAFF	TGTGCCAGTAGGACCGACAGGGACACTGAAGCTTTCTTT
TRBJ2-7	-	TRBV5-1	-	CASSPGGGPYEQYF	TGCGCCAGCAGCCCCGGTGGGGGGCCCTACGAGCAGTACTTC
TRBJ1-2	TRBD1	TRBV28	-	CASRRQGASRGYGYTF	TGTGCCAGCAGACGACAGGGGGCGTCCCGGGGCTATGGCTACACCTTC
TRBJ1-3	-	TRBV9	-	CASSVGGLNTIYF	TGTGCCAGCAGCGTCGGAGGGCTAAACACCATATATTTT
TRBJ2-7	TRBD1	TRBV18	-	CASSPETGPYEQYF	TGTGCCAGCTCACCAGAGACAGGGCCCTACGAGCAGTACTTC
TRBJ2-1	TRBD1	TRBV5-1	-	CASSLGRGSVDEQFF	TGCGCCAGCAGCTTGGGCAGGGGGTCTGTCGATGAGCAGTTCTTC
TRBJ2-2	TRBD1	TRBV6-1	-	CASSGGTGRGGVGTGELFF	TGTGCCAGCAGTGGGGGGACAGGGCGAGGCGGGGTCGGAACCGGGGAGCTGTTTTTT
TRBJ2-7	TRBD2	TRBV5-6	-	CASSREPLAGSYEQYF	TGTGCCAGCAGCCGTGAACCGCTAGCGGGATCCTACGAGCAGTACTTC
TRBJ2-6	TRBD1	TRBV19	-	CASSAGQGSPGANVLTF	TGTGCCAGTAGTGCCGGACAGGGGAGCCCTGGGGCCAACGTCCTGACTTTC
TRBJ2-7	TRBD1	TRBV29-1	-	CSARGQGFHEQYF	TGCAGCGCCCGGGGACAGGGGTTTCACGAGCAGTACTTC
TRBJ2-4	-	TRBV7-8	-	CASSPPMRLAKNIQYF	TGTGCCAGCAGCCCCCCCATGAGGCTAGCCAAAAACATTCAGTACTTC
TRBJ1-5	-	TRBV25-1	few	CASSESTSQPQHF	TGTGCCAGCAGTGAATCCACTAGTCAGCCCCAGCATTTT
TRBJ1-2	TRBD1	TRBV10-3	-	CAISESDRANYGYTF	TGTGCCATCAGTGAGTCGGACAGGGCGAACTATGGCTACACCTTC
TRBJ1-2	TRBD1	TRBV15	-	CATSGIGQENYGYTF	TGTGCCACCAGCGGGATAGGACAGGAGAACTATGGCTACACCTTC
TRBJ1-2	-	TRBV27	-	CASSLSGGGYTF	TGTGCCAGCAGTTTATCGGGCGGCGGCTACACCTTC
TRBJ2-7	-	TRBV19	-	CASSIEMGHGDEQYF	TGTGCCAGTAGTATAGAAATGGGACACGGAGACGAGCAGTACTTC
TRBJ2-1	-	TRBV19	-	CASSIEARSSYNEQFF	TGTGCCAGTAGTATAGAGGCGCGGAGCTCCTACAATGAGCAGTTCTTC
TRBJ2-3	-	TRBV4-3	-	CASSHLRDSTDTQYF	TGCGCCAGCAGCCATCTCCGGGACTCCACAGATACGCAGTATTTT
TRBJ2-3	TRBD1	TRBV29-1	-	CSVDRGRVTDTQYF	TGCAGCGTGGACAGGGGGCGCGTCACAGATACGCAGTATTTT
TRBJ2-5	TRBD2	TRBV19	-	CASSSGGSVTQYF	TGTGCCAGTAGTAGCGGGGGGTCGGTGACCCAGTACTTC
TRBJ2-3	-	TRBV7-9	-	CASSTRGGLRGDTQYF	TGTGCCAGCAGCACTAGAGGGGGGCTGCGGGGAGATACGCAGTATTTT
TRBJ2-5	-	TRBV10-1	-	CASSRTQETQYF	TGCGCCAGCAGCCGGACACAAGAGACCCAGTACTTC
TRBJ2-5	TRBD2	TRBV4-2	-	CASSPQVIAGGEETQYF	TGTGCCAGCAGCCCCCAGGTGATAGCGGGAGGGGAAGAGACCCAGTACTTC
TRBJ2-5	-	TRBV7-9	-	CASSPPQGALETQYF	TGTGCCAGCAGCCCCCCCCAGGGCGCACTAGAGACCCAGTACTTC